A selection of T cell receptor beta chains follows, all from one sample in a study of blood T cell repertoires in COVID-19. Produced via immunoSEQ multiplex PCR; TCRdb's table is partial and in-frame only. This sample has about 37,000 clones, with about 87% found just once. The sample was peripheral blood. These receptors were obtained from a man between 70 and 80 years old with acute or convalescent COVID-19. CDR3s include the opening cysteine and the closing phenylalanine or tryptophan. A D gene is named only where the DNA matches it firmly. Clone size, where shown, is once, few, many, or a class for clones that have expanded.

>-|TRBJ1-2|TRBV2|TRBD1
TGTGCCAGCACCCGGGACAGGGTGGACTATGGCTACACCTTC
CASTRDRVDYGYTF
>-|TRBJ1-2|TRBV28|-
TGTGCCAGCAGTCCACCCGAAGGGGCTAACTATGGCTACACCTTC
CASSPPEGANYGYTF
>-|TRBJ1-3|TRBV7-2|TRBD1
TGTGCCAGCAGCTTAGAACAGGGGACCTCTGGAAACACCATATATTTT
CASSLEQGTSGNTIYF
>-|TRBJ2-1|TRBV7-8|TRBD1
TGTGCCAGCAGCTTCCAGGACAGGGGGAGCGAGCAGTTCTTC
CASSFQDRGSEQFF
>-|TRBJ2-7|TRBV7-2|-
TGTGCCAGCAGCTTAGAAGGCCTCGGGGGAATTAACGAGCAGTACTTC
CASSLEGLGGINEQYF
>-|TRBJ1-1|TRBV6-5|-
TGTGCCAGCAGAGCCGTGGCGGACACTGAAGCTTTCTTT
CASRAVADTEAFF
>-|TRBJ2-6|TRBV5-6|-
TGTGCCAGCAGCTTGGCAGGGCTGCACTCTGGGGCCAACGTCCTGACTTTC
CASSLAGLHSGANVLTF
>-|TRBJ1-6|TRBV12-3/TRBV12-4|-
TGTGCCAGCAGCGGAGGGGAGAGACCCCTCCACTTT
CASSGGERPLHF
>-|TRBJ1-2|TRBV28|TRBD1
TGTGCCAGCAGCGAGGACAGGGGGCTTGATGGCTACACCTTC
CASSEDRGLDGYTF
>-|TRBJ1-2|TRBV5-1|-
TGCGCCAGCAGAGTTTCCAGGGCCACCTATGGCTACACCTTC
CASRVSRATYGYTF
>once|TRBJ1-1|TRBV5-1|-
TGCGCCAGCAGCCGTACAGCAGGAGAAGCTTTCTTT
CASSRTAGEAFF
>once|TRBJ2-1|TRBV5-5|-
TGTGCCAGCAGCTGGGAGGAATACAATGAGCAGTTCTTC
CASSWEEYNEQFF
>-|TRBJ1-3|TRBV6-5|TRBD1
TGTGCCAGCGAATACAGGGGACGCTCTGGAAACACCATATATTTT
CASEYRGRSGNTIYF
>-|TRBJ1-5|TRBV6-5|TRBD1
TGTGCCAGCTACATTACAGGGGATCAGCCCCAGCATTTT
CASYITGDQPQHF
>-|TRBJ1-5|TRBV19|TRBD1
TGTGCCAGTAGTACCTGGACAGGGGGAAATAGCAATCAGCCCCAGCATTTT
CASSTWTGGNSNQPQHF
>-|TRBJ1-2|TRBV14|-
TGTGCCAGCAGCCACGACAGGTCCTATGGCTACACCTTC
CASSHDRSYGYTF
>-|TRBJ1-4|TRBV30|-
TGTGCCTGGAAACTTACAAGGGGTGAAAAACTGTTTTTT
CAWKLTRGEKLFF
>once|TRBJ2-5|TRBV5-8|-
TGTGCCAGCAGCTTCAGGGGTATATATGGGGAGACCCAGTACTTC
CASSFRGIYGETQYF
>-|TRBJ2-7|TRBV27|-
TGTGCCAGCAGCCGCGGGGCTACTTACTCCTACGAGCAGTACTTC
CASSRGATYSYEQYF
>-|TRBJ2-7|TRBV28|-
TGTGCCAGCAGCCGACCGACTAGTGCGGCGTACGAGCAGTACTTC
CASSRPTSAAYEQYF
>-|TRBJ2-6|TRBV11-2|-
TGTGCCAGCAGCTCAGGGGTGCGGGCCAACGTCCTGACTTTC
CASSSGVRANVLTF
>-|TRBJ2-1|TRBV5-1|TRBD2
TGCGCCAGCAGCTGGGGAGCGGGAGGGTCCGGAAATGAGCAGTTCTTC
CASSWGAGGSGNEQFF
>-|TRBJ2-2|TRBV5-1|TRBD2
TGCGCCAGCAGGAATGGGAGGGAGTACACCGGGGAGCTGTTTTTT
CASRNGREYTGELFF
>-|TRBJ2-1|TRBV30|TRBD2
TGTGCCTGGAATCTAGCGGGGGGCCGAAAGGAGCAGTTCTTC
CAWNLAGGRKEQFF
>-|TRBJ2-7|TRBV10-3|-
TGTGCCATCAGTCCGCGTCTACGGGGCGAGCAGTACTTC
CAISPRLRGEQYF
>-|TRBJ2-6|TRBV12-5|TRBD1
TGTGCTAGTGGTTTGGTATTGGGGTTTCGGACAGGGGCCGATCGCACTGGGGCCAACGTCCTGACTTTC
CASGLVLGFRTGADRTGANVLTF
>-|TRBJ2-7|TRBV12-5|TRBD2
TGTGCTAGTGGTTTGGCCTCACTTCTAGCGGGGGGAACCTACGAGCAGTACTTC
CASGLASLLAGGTYEQYF
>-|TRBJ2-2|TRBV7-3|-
TGTGCCAGCAGCGTCGGAGGGAACACCGGGGAGCTGTTTTTT
CASSVGGNTGELFF
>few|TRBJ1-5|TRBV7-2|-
TGTGCCAGCAGCTTAGTGGGAGGCGGGGGCAATCAGCCCCAGCATTTT
CASSLVGGGGNQPQHF
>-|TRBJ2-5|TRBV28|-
TGTGCCAGCAGCCTGGGGGGGGCAGTTCAAGAGACCCAGTACTTC
CASSLGGAVQETQYF
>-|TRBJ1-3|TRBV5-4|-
TGTGCCAGCAGCTTCGCTGGAAACACCATATATTTT
CASSFAGNTIYF
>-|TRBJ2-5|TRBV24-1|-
TGTGCCACCAGTGATCTGCAAGGAGGACACCAAGAGACCCAGTACTTC
CATSDLQGGHQETQYF
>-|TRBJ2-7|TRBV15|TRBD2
TGTGCCACCAGCAGAGGGGGGACTAGCGGCTACGAGCAGTACTTC
CATSRGGTSGYEQYF
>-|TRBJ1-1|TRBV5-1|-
TGCGCCAGCAGCCGCCAGGGGAACACTGAAGCTTTCTTT
CASSRQGNTEAFF
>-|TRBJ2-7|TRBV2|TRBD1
TGTGCCAGCAGTGAAAGCGGACAGGGCTCCTACGAGCAGTACTTC
CASSESGQGSYEQYF
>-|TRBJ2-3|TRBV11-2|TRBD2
TGTGCCAGCAGCACCTCCGGGACTACCACAGATACGCAGTATTTT
CASSTSGTTTDTQYF
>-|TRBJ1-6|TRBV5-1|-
TGCGCCAGCAGCTTGCAGGGGTCCTATAATTCACCCCTCCACTTT
CASSLQGSYNSPLHF
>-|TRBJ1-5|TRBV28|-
TGTGCCAGCATTCAGGGTGGAGGGGCGCAGGGGCCCCAGCATTTT
CASIQGGGAQGPQHF
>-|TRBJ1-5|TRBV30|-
TGTGCCTGGAGTGCCAGGGTGGATCAGCCCCAGCATTTT
CAWSARVDQPQHF
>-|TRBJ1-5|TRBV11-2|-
TGTGCCAGCAGCTTAGACAGACTTGGGCCCCAGCATTTT
CASSLDRLGPQHF
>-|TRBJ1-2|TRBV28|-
TGTGCCAGTCAAAATTTGAGCGGCTACACCTTC
CASQNLSGYTF
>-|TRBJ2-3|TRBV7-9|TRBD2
TGTGCCACCCGGGAGGGGCCAGATACGCAGTATTTT
CATREGPDTQYF
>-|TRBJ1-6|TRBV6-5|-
TGTGCCAGCAGTTACTCTTGGAGGCAGGGGTATTCACCCCTCCACTTT
CASSYSWRQGYSPLHF
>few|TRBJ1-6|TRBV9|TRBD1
TGTGCCAGCAGCGGACAGGGGGCGCTTACCTCACCCCTCCACTTT
CASSGQGALTSPLHF
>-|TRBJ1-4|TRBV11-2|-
TGTGCCAGCAGCTCTAACAGGGAGCCTTATGAAAAACTTTTTTTT
CASSSNREPYEKLFF
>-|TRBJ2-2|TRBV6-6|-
TGTGCCACGGCGGGAAGGAACACCGGGGAGCTGTTTTTT
CATAGRNTGELFF
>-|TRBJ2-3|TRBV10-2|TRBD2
TGCGCCAGCAGCCCTAGCGGGGGAGATACGCAGTATTTT
CASSPSGGDTQYF
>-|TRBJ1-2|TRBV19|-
TGTGCCAGTAGTATATCTCTAGATGAGGGCTACACCTTC
CASSISLDEGYTF
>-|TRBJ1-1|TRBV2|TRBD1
TGTGCCAGCAGATCCGGGACAGAGAATGAAGCTTTCTTT
CASRSGTENEAFF